Presented here are 28 T cell receptor beta chains from one specimen sequenced in a study of vaccination effects on CD4 cells after COVID-19. Antigen-specific CD4+ T cells were expanded with viral peptide pools in the ViraFEST assay before sequencing. Isolation of CD4+ T cells took place after approximately 10 days of culture. The data were produced by immunoSEQ multiplex PCR, yet TCRdb's version contains in-frame clones alone and is incomplete. The data hold tens of thousands of clones, with approximately 73% observed a single time. Their antigen targets remain unknown. Sequencing was performed on CD4+ T cells from PBMCs cultured with HCoV-229E spike peptides, taken before COVID-19 vaccination. These receptors were obtained from a human donor who received a COVID-19 vaccine.

This chain joins TRBV11-3 and TRBJ2-1; TRBD2 matches 8 bases. Per germline, CDR1 SGHNT and CDR2 YENEEA. V shed 1 base and J 6 bases; nucleotides not matched to a gene: 5. The CDR3 consists of 15 residues. The CDR3 bases are TGTGCCAGCAGCTTAGGGCCGGGAGGGATCAATGAGCAGTTCTTC. Its translation is CASSLGPGGINEQFF.

V and J are TRBV4-1 and TRBJ2-3; tentatively, D is TRBD1 or TRBD2 (5 bases each). Trimming removed 1 base at V and 14 bases at J, with 19 bases between. The CDR3 is made up of 14 amino acids. The germline gives CDR1 MGHRA, CDR2 YSYEKL. The CDR3 nucleotides read TGCGCCAGCAGCCAAGCGATGGGACCGATGCAGCCGTATTTT. Residues: CASSQAMGPMQPYF.

This clone was counted only a few times. The rearrangement links TRBV5-5 to TRBJ1-1; TRBD1 might be the D (5 bases). This CDR3 is 13 amino acids long. Germline V gene lookup returns CDR1 SGHKS and CDR2 YYEKEE (reference sequence). V was cut by 3 bases and J by 14 bases, with 20 bases left in between. CDR3: CASSSRDGLSRFF. The CDR3 DNA is TGTGCCAGCAGCTCCAGGGACGGCCTTTCACGATTCTTT.

This chain connects TRBV27 to TRBJ1-1; possibly TRBD1 for D (5 bases). V was shortened by 3 bases and J by 1 base, with 15 bases between the two germline ends. This CDR3 is built from 16 residues. CDR1 MNHEY and CDR2 SMNVEV come from the germline V gene (reference sequence). The CDR3 DNA reads TGTGCCAGCAGTTTCTCCGGGACGGGAGGGAACACTGAAGCTTTCTTT. Residues: CASSFSGTGGNTEAFF.

The rearrangement links TRBV5-8 to TRBJ2-3, with 7 bases matching TRBD2. Trimming at V came to 4 bases and at J to 4 bases, leaving 9 bases not matched to a gene. The CDR3 has 15 residues. Per the germline V gene, CDR1 is SGHTS and CDR2 is YDEGEE. The CDR3 DNA sequence: TGTGCCAGCAGCGGCACTAGCGAACAATCAGATACGCAGTATTTT. This translates into CASSGTSEQSDTQYF.

J is TRBJ2-1 and V is TRBV6-2 or TRBV6-3; no definite D call. Germline-derived CDR1 and CDR2 are MNHEY and SVGEGT. Trimming took off 4 bases at V and 9 bases at J, with 7 bases between the two ends. CDR3 length: 11 amino acids. The CDR3 region is CASSLVVEQFF. The DNA of the CDR3 is TGTGCCAGCAGTTTGGTGGTTGAGCAGTTCTTC.

The chain is built from TRBV5-1 and TRBJ2-2; 8 bases line up with TRBD1. CDR3 length: 16 residues. The V gene's germline CDR1 is SGHRS and CDR2 YFSETQ. The V segment lost 2 bases and the J segment 1 base; nucleotides outside the gene matches: 4. CDR3 DNA sequence: TGCGCCAGCAGCTTAACAGGGGGAGGGAACACCGGGGAGCTGTTTTTT. It is translated as CASSLTGGGNTGELFF.

There are a few counts of this clone. The chain joins TRBV7-9 to TRBJ1-6; no clear D gene. This CDR3 comprises 14 residues. Germline CDR1 reads SEHNR; CDR2 reads FQNEAQ (reference sequence). V lost 2 bases and J 8 bases, leaving 10 bases between the germline ends. As DNA, the CDR3 is TGTGCCAGCAGCTTACTGGGTCCTTATTCACCCCTCCACTTT. Translated, it gives CASSLLGPYSPLHF.

This chain connects TRBV12-3 or TRBV12-4 to TRBJ1-2; tentatively, D is TRBD1 (5 bases). This CDR3 contains 13 residues. The V end lost 4 bases, the J end lost 4 bases, and 10 bases lay between the germline ends. In nucleotides, the CDR3 is TGTGCCAGCAGTTCCCCCGGGGCCTATGGCTACACCTTC. Amino acids: CASSSPGAYGYTF.

This clone was observed a single time. This chain links TRBV10-3 with TRBJ2-7; TRBD1 agrees at 11 bases. V shed 0 bases, J shed 5 bases, and the junction held 3 bases outside the gene matches. The CDR3 runs 15 residues. The germline CDR1 and CDR2 sequences are ENHRY and SYGVKD. CDR3 sequence (DNA): TGTGCCATCAGTGAGTCACAGGACAGGGGGCACGAGCAGTACTTC. It is translated as CAISESQDRGHEQYF.

This clone turned up a few times. The J gene is TRBJ2-1, the V gene TRBV2, with 11 bases identical to TRBD2. Trimming cost V 4 bases and J 15 bases; bases outside gene matches: 14. CDR3 length: 15 residues. Germline CDR1 is SNHLY and CDR2 is FYNNEI. CDR3 sequence reads: CASSGLAGGRSSGFF. The CDR3 DNA reads as TGTGCCAGCAGTGGATTAGCGGGAGGGCGGTCTTCTGGGTTCTTC.

This chain uses TRBV12-3 or TRBV12-4 with TRBJ2-3, with 8 bases matching TRBD2. Unmatched junction bases numbered 0, after V lost 2 bases and J lost 5 bases. This CDR3 is 13 amino acids long. As DNA, the CDR3 is TGTGCCAGCAGTTTACTAGCGGGAGATACGCAGTATTTT. It codes for CASSLLAGDTQYF.

This clone has more than one count but fewer than ten. The chain uses TRBV27 and TRBJ2-2; 13 bases match TRBD2. CDR3 size: 15 residues. The germline gives CDR1 MNHEY, CDR2 SMNVEV (reference sequence). Trimming at V came to 5 bases and at J to 5 bases, leaving 2 bases not matched to a gene. CDR3 residues: CASSRLAGGTGELFF. DNA for the CDR3: TGTGCCAGCAGTCGACTAGCGGGGGGTACCGGGGAGCTGTTTTTT.

This clone was seen more than once but under ten times. The rearrangement links TRBV6-6 to TRBJ2-7, with D perhaps matching TRBD1 or TRBD2 (5 bases each). Trimming left V 3 bases short and J 2 bases short, with 14 bases between. CDR1 and CDR2 from the germline V gene are MNHNY and SVGAGI (reference sequence). There are 15 residues in the CDR3. As DNA, the CDR3 is TGTGCCAGCAGTTATCACGGGACCCCAGCCTACGAGCAGTACTTC. Amino acids: CASSYHGTPAYEQYF.

This clone was recorded a few times. The chain carries TRBV2 and TRBJ2-2; D uncertain. Germline V CDR1 and CDR2: SNHLY, FYNNEI. V shed 7 bases and J shed 6 bases, with 9 bases lying between them. This CDR3 has 12 residues. This chain's CDR3 is CASTQVSGELFF. The CDR3 nucleotides read TGTGCCAGCACTCAGGTATCCGGGGAGCTGTTTTTT. The full variable domain, rest sourced from reference TRBV2 and TRBJ2-2, is EPEVTQTPSHQVTQMGQEVILRCVPISNHLYFYWYRQILGQKVEFLVSFYNNEISEKSEIFDDQFSVERPDGSNFTLKIRSTKLEDSAMYFCASTQVSGELFFGEGSRLTVL.

The chain links TRBV29-1 to TRBJ2-7, with D perhaps TRBD1 (6 bases). This CDR3 region has 13 residues. Trimming removed 2 bases at V and 5 bases at J, with 13 bases between. Germline loops: CDR1 SQVTM, CDR2 ANQGSEA. For the CDR3, the DNA is TGCAGCGTTGAAATCACAGGGTACGACGAGCAGTACTTC. This encodes CSVEITGYDEQYF.

V is TRBV5-6 and J is TRBJ1-2; D is perhaps TRBD1 (5 bases). This CDR3 has 15 residues. Trimming cost V 4 bases and J 0 bases, with 13 bases left between them. Germline assignment: CDR1 SGHDT and CDR2 YYEEEE. The CDR3 reads CASSPGTRPNYGYTF. The CDR3 coding sequence is TGTGCCAGCAGCCCAGGGACGAGGCCTAACTATGGCTACACCTTC.

The CDR3 reads CASSTRTRSTEAFF. DNA of the CDR3: TGTGCCAGCAGCACCCGGACTCGGTCCACTGAAGCTTTCTTT. The rearrangement links TRBV11-2 to TRBJ1-1; no reliable D call. This CDR3 comprises 14 residues. Germline V lookup: CDR1 SGHAT, CDR2 FQNNGV. The V end was cut by 5 bases, the J end by 4 bases, with 14 bases between.

The chain combines TRBV13 with TRBJ2-7; 7 nucleotides agree with TRBD1. This CDR3 comprises 17 residues. J was trimmed by 0 bases and V by 2 bases; bases with no gene match: 10. Per the germline V gene, CDR1 is PRHDT and CDR2 is FYEKMQ (reference sequence). The CDR3 DNA reads TGTGCCAGCAGCTTAAGAGGGGGCAGGGGAAGCTCCTACGAGCAGTACTTC. Translated, it gives CASSLRGGRGSSYEQYF.

This chain connects TRBV19 to TRBJ1-5, with D perhaps matching TRBD1 (5 bases). The CDR3 has 14 residues. Between the trimmed V and J ends, which lost 5 bases and 6 bases, there was a span of 14 bases. Germline CDR1 is LNHDA and CDR2 is SQIVND (reference sequence). In DNA, the CDR3 is TGTGCCAGTAGTCTGGGAGGGGAAGGTCAGCCCCAGCATTTT. Translation: CASSLGGEGQPQHF.

The V call is TRBV2, the J call TRBJ2-1, with D unresolved. V lost 4 bases and J lost 1, with 8 bases in between. The germline V gene has CDR1 SNHLY and CDR2 FYNNEI. The CDR3 is 14 residues long. Here the CDR3 DNA reads TGTGCCAGCAGTGCCACCAGGTCCTACAATGAGCAGTTCTTC. It codes for CASSATRSYNEQFF.

The chain combines TRBV3-1 (or the pseudogene TRBV3-2) with TRBJ2-2; 9 positions match TRBD2. This CDR3 spans 17 amino acids. Germline loops: CDR1 LGHDT, CDR2 YNNKEL (reference sequence). Trimming took 3 bases from V and 3 from J; bases not matched to a gene: 8. Written as DNA, the CDR3 is TGTGCCAGCAGCCAGAAGCCTAGCGGGGAGTACACCGGGGAGCTGTTTTTT. Translated: CASSQKPSGEYTGELFF.

This chain uses TRBV9 with TRBJ2-2, with D maybe TRBD1 (6 bases). The germline V gene encodes CDR1 SGDLS and CDR2 YYNGEE. This CDR3 has 17 amino acids. V was shortened by 0 bases and J by 4 bases, with 16 bases between the two germline ends. The CDR3 nucleotides are TGTGCCAGCAGCGTAGCAGCCTTGGGCAGGGGCACCGGGGAGCTGTTTTTT. Translation gives CASSVAALGRGTGELFF.

In nucleotides, the CDR3 is TGTGCCAGCAGCGCCTCAGGGGGGCCCCAGCATTTT. It codes for CASSASGGPQHF. This chain uses TRBV25-1 with TRBJ1-5, with 7 bases that match TRBD1. This CDR3 has 12 residues. Germline lookup yields CDR1 MGHDK and CDR2 SYGVNS. Losses at the gene ends were 6 bases for V and 9 bases for J; bases not matched to a gene: 5.

This chain uses TRBV2 with TRBJ2-7, with TRBD1 matching 7 bases. V trimming: 3 bases; J trimming: 0 bases; junction bases outside the gene matches: 8. CDR1 and CDR2 (germline): SNHLY, FYNNEI. This CDR3 has 16 amino acids. CDR3 nucleotide sequence: TGTGCCAGCAGTGATCCAGGGGGTCTAAGCTCCTACGAGCAGTACTTC. Translation: CASSDPGGLSSYEQYF. The variable domain in full, completed from reference TRBV2 and TRBJ2-7, reads EPEVTQTPSHQVTQMGQEVILRCVPISNHLYFYWYRQILGQKVEFLVSFYNNEISEKSEIFDDQFSVERPDGSNFTLKIRSTKLEDSAMYFCASSDPGGLSSYEQYFGPGTRLTVT.

The chain links TRBV3-1 (or the pseudogene TRBV3-2) to TRBJ1-3; D is unclear. Trimming cost V 0 bases and J 4 bases, with 13 bases left between them. The CDR3 is 16 residues long. Germline V lookup: CDR1 LGHDT, CDR2 YNNKEL (reference sequence). The CDR3 region is CASSQEGGQYGNTIYF. In nucleotides, the CDR3 is TGTGCCAGCAGCCAAGAAGGTGGGCAGTACGGAAACACCATATATTTT.

This chain joins TRBV6-5 and TRBJ2-1, with 12 bases fitting TRBD2. With 0 bases clipped from V and 5 bases from J, the junction kept 2 bases outside the gene matches. Germline V lookup: CDR1 MNHEY, CDR2 SVGAGI. The CDR3 length is 16 residues. The CDR3 DNA follows: TGTGCCAGCAGTTACTCATCTAGCGGGGGGGACAATGAGCAGTTCTTC. Its protein is CASSYSSSGGDNEQFF.

This clone was seen a few times. The chain couples TRBV12-3 or TRBV12-4 to TRBJ1-4; no reliable D call. Trimming took 3 bases from V and 7 from J, leaving 9 bases between them. This CDR3 has 13 amino acids. The CDR3 DNA sequence: TGTGCCAGCAGTTTGGCGGGGAGTGAAAAACTGTTTTTT. This codes for CASSLAGSEKLFF.